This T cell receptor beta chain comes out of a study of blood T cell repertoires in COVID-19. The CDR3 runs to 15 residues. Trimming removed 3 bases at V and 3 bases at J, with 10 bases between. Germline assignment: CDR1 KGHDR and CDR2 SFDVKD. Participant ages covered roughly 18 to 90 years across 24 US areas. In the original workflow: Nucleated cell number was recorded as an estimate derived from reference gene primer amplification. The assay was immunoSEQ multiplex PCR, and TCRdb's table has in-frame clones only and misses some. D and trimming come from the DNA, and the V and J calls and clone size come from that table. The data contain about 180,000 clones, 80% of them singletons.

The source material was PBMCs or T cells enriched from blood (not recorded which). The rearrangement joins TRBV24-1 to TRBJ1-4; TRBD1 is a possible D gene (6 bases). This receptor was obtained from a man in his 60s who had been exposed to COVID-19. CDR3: CATSDTGGPNEKLFF. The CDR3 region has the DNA TGTGCCACCAGTGATACGGGGGGGCCTAATGAAAAACTGTTTTTT.